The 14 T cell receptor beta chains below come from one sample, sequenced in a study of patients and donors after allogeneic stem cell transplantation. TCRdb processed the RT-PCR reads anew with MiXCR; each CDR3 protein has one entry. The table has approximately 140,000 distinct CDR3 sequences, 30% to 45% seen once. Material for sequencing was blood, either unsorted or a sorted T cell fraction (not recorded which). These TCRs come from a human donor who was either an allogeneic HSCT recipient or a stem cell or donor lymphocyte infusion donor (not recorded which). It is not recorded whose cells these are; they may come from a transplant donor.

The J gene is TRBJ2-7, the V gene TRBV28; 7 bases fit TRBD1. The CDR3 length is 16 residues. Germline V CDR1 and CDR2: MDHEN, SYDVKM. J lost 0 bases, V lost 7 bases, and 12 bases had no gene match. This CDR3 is CASTSTGNGVSYEQYF. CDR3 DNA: TGTGCCAGCACCTCGACAGGGAATGGAGTCTCCTACGAGCAGTACTTC.

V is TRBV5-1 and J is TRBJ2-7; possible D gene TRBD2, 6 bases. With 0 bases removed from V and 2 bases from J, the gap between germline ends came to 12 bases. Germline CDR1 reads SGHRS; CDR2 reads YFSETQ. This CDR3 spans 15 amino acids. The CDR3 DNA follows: TGCGCCAGCAGCTTGGGATCCGGGGAGGCCTACGAGCAGTACTTC. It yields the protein CASSLGSGEAYEQYF.

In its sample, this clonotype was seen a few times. This chain's CDR3 is CASSVTSENGYTF. The CDR3 region has the DNA TGTGCCAGCAGTGTAACCTCGGAGAATGGCTACACCTTC. The chain joins TRBV2 to TRBJ1-2; D gene unclear. The CDR3 consists of 13 residues. Trimming removed 4 bases from V and 6 bases from J, with 12 bases in between. The germline V gene has CDR1 SNHLY and CDR2 FYNNEI.

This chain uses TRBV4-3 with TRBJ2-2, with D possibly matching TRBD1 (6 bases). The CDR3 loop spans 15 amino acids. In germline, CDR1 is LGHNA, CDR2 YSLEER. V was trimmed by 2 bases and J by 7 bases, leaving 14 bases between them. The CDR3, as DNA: TGCGCCAGCAGCCAAAGCAGGGGAACGGACGGGGAGCTGTTTTTT. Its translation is CASSQSRGTDGELFF.

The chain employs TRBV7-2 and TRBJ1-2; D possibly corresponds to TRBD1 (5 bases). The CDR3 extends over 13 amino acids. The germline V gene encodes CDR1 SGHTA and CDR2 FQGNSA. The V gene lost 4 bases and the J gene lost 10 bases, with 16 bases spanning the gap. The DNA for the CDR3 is TGTGCCAGCAGCTCGGTTGGGACGACGGACTACACCTTC. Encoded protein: CASSSVGTTDYTF. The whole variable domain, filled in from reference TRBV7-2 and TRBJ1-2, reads GAGVSQSPSNKVTEKGKDVELRCDPISGHTALYWYRQSLGQGLEFLIYFQGNSAPDKSGLPSDRFSAERTGGSVSTLTIQRTQQEDSAVYLCASSSVGTTDYTFGSGTRLTVV.

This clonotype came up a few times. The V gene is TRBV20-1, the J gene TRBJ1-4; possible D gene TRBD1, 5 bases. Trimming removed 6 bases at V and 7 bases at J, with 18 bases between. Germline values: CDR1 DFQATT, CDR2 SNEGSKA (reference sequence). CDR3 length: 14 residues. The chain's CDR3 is CSAITPGDPEKLFF. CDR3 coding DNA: TGCAGTGCCATAACTCCGGGGGATCCTGAAAAACTGTTTTTT.

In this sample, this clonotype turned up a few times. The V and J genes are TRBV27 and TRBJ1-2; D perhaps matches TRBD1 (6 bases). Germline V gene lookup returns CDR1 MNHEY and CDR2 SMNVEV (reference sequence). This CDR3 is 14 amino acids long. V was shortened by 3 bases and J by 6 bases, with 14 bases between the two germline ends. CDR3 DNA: TGTGCCAGCAGTTTGACAGGCATCGAGGATGGCTACACCTTC. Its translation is CASSLTGIEDGYTF.

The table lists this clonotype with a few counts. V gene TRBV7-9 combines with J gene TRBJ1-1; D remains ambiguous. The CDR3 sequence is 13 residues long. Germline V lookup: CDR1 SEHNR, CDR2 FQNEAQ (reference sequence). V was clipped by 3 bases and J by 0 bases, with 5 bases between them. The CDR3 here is CASSFDLNTEAFF. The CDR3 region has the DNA TGTGCCAGCAGCTTTGACCTGAACACTGAAGCTTTCTTT.

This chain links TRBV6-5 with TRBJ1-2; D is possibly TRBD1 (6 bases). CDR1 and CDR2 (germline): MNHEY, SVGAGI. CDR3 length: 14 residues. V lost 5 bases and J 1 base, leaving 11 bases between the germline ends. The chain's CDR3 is CASSETGVNYGYTF. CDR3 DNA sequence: TGTGCCAGCAGTGAGACAGGAGTTAACTATGGCTACACCTTC.

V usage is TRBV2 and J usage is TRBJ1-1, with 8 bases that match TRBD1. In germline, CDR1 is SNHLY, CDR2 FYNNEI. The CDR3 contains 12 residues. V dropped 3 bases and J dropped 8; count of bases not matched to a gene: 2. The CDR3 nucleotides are TGTGCCAGCAGTGAGACAGGGGACGAAGCTTTCTTT. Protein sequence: CASSETGDEAFF. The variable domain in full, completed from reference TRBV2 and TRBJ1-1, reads EPEVTQTPSHQVTQMGQEVILRCVPISNHLYFYWYRQILGQKVEFLVSFYNNEISEKSEIFDDQFSVERPDGSNFTLKIRSTKLEDSAMYFCASSETGDEAFFGQGTRLTVV.

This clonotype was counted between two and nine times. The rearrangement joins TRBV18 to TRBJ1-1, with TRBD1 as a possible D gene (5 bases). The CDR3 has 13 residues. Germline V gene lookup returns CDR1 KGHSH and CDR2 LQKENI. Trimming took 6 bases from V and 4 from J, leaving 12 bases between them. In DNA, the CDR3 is TGTGCCAGCTCCCTTAAAGGGGCCACTGAAGCTTTCTTT. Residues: CASSLKGATEAFF.

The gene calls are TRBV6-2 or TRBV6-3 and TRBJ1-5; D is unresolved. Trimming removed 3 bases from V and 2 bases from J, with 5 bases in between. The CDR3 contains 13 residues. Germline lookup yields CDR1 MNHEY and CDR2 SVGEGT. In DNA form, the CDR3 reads TGTGCCAGCAGTTATGACGGCAATCAGCCCCAGCATTTT. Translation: CASSYDGNQPQHF.

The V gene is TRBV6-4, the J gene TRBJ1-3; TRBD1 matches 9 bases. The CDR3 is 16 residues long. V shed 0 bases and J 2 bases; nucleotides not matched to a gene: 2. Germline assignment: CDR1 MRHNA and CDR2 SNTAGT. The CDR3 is CASSDSTGGPGNTIYF. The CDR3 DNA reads TGTGCCAGCAGTGACTCGACAGGGGGACCTGGAAACACCATATATTTT.

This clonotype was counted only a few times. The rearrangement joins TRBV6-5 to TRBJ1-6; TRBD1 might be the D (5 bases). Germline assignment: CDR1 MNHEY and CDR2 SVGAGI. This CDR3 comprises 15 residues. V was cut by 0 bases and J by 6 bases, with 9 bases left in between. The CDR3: CASSYSTVSNSPLHF. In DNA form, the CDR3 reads TGTGCCAGCAGTTACTCGACAGTTTCTAATTCACCCCTCCACTTT.